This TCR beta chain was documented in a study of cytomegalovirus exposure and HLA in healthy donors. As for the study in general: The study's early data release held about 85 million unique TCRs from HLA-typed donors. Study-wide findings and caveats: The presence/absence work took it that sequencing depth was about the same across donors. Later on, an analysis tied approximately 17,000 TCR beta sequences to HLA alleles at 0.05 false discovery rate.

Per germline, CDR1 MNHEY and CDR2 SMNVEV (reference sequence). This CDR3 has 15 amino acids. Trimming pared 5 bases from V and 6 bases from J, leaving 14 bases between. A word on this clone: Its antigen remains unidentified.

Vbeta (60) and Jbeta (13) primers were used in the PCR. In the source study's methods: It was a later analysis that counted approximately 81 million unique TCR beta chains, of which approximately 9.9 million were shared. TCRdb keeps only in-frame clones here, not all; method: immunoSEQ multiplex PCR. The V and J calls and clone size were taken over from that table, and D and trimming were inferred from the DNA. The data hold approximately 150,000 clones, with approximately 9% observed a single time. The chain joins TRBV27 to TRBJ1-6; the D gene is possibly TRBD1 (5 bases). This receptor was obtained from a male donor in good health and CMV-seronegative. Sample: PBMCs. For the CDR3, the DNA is TGTGCCAGCAGTGGGGGGGTACGCGTTAATTCACCCCTCCACTTT. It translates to CASSGGVRVNSPLHF.